The 22 T cell receptor beta chains reported below all come from one sample, sequenced in a study of CD8 T cells in ankylosing spondylitis. TCRdb re-called the 5' RACE reads with MiXCR, one entry per CDR3 protein. The sample holds 250,000 or so distinct CDR3 sequences; about 24% are singletons and the top ten take roughly 0.6%. Sequencing input: blood, either unsorted or a sorted T cell fraction (not recorded which). The receptors here all came from a male donor with ankylosing spondylitis or in good health (not recorded which).

In its sample, this clonotype was seen many times. The chain is built from TRBV7-2 and TRBJ2-5; D gene ambiguous. The CDR3 sequence is 14 residues long. Looked up from germline, CDR1 is SGHTA and CDR2 is FQGNSA. The V end lost 1 base, the J end lost 2 bases, and 8 bases lay between the germline ends. CDR3 nucleotides: TGTGCCAGCAGCTTAGGCCAGTATCAAGAGACCCAGTACTTC. This translates into CASSLGQYQETQYF.

This clonotype was detected ten times or more. The rearrangement joins TRBV7-8 to TRBJ2-5; 7 positions match TRBD1. The germline gives CDR1 SGHVS, CDR2 FQNEAQ. Losses at the gene ends were 5 bases for V and 0 bases for J; bases not matched to a gene: 3. This CDR3 spans 14 amino acids. CDR3 loop: CASSLDRDQETQYF. For the CDR3, the DNA is TGTGCCAGCAGCCTCGACAGGGACCAAGAGACCCAGTACTTC.

This clonotype showed up many times. This rearrangement joins TRBV11-2 to TRBJ2-1; D not certain. CDR1 is SGHAT and CDR2 is FQNNGV in the germline V gene. This CDR3 contains 12 residues. The V and J ends lost 2 bases and 10 bases respectively, with 9 bases between them. DNA for the CDR3: TGTGCCAGCAGCTTAATTTTGGCCGAGCAGTTCTTC. Translation gives CASSLILAEQFF.

The chain combines TRBV12-3 or TRBV12-4 with TRBJ2-3; no definite D call. This CDR3 is 14 amino acids long. V lost 7 bases and J 1 base, leaving 12 bases between the germline ends. The CDR3 protein is CASTRAKGTDTQYF. In nucleotides, the CDR3 is TGTGCCAGCACAAGGGCCAAGGGCACAGATACGCAGTATTTT.

This clonotype was counted many times. The chain combines TRBV29-1 with TRBJ2-7; D unclear. Looked up from germline, CDR1 is SQVTM and CDR2 is ANQGSEA. Trimming pared 3 bases from V and 7 bases from J, leaving 16 bases between. The length of the CDR3 is 13 residues. DNA for the CDR3: TGCAGCGTTGAGAAAGGCGACCGAGATGAGCAGTACTTC. Encoded protein: CSVEKGDRDEQYF.

This clonotype was detected many times. The rearrangement links TRBV7-8 to TRBJ2-7; TRBD2 might be the D (6 bases). Trimming took 6 bases from V and 0 from J, leaving 12 bases between them. CDR3 length equals 14 residues. Germline V gene data show CDR1 as SGHVS and CDR2 as FQNEAQ. The CDR3 reads CASRTWGDSYEQYF. In DNA, the CDR3 is TGTGCCAGCAGAACGTGGGGGGACTCCTACGAGCAGTACTTC. Looking up the rest from reference TRBV7-8 and TRBJ2-7 gives the full variable domain: GAGVSQSPRYKVAKRGQDVALRCDPISGHVSLFWYQQALGQGPEFLTYFQNEAQLDKSGLPSDRFFAERPEGSVSTLKIQRTQQEDSAVYLCASRTWGDSYEQYFGPGTRLTVT.

This clonotype was seen a few times. The V gene is TRBV12-3 or TRBV12-4, the J gene TRBJ2-7, with 8 bases aligning to TRBD1. The CDR3 contains 14 residues. The ends lost 6 bases at V and 4 bases at J; junction bases unmatched: 8. The CDR3 DNA sequence: TGTGCCAGCAGGCCGTCGGACAGGGCGTACGAGCAGTACTTC. Translated, it gives CASRPSDRAYEQYF.

This clonotype was picked up a small number of times. The CDR3 sequence: CASAEDRAVNEQFF. The CDR3 DNA reads TGTGCTAGCGCCGAGGACAGGGCGGTCAATGAGCAGTTCTTC. The chain couples TRBV12-5 to TRBJ2-1; TRBD1 agrees at 8 bases. Germline loops: CDR1 LGHNT, CDR2 FRNRAP. After removal of 9 bases from V and 6 bases from J, the junction contained 10 bases not matched to a gene. This CDR3 region has 14 residues.

This clonotype was detected many times. This chain joins TRBV2 and TRBJ2-7; a possible D gene is TRBD2 (6 bases). Between the trimmed V and J ends, which lost 6 bases and 0 bases, there was a span of 12 bases. Germline lookup yields CDR1 SNHLY and CDR2 FYNNEI. The CDR3 has 14 residues. CDR3 region: CASRGGLYSYEQYF. CDR3 nucleotides: TGTGCCAGCAGGGGAGGACTTTACTCCTACGAGCAGTACTTC.

In this sample, this clonotype turned up a few times. The chain links TRBV20-1 to TRBJ2-1; 8 bases line up with TRBD2. CDR1 DFQATT and CDR2 SNEGSKA come from the germline V gene (reference sequence). With 5 bases clipped from V and 2 bases from J, the junction kept 8 bases outside the gene matches. This CDR3 has 15 residues. CDR3: CSAPRGGKTYNEQFF. The CDR3, as DNA: TGCAGTGCTCCCCGGGGGGGCAAGACCTACAATGAGCAGTTCTTC.

This clonotype has more than one count but fewer than ten. The J gene is TRBJ1-2, the V gene TRBV20-1; TRBD1 is a possible D gene (6 bases). Trimming left V 5 bases short and J 3 bases short, with 22 bases between. Germline values: CDR1 DFQATT, CDR2 SNEGSKA (reference sequence). CDR3 size: 16 residues. CDR3 DNA sequence: TGCAGTGCTGATGAAACGCGAGGGGGGTTTGACTATGGCTACACCTTC. Translation: CSADETRGGFDYGYTF.

This clonotype was observed many times. The chain combines TRBV20-1 with TRBJ1-6, with a possible D match to TRBD1 (5 bases). V was shortened by 4 bases and J by 11 bases, with 12 bases between the two germline ends. The V gene's germline CDR1 is DFQATT and CDR2 SNEGSKA (reference sequence). This CDR3 contains 12 residues. For the CDR3, the DNA is TGCAGTGCTATCCCGGGGCAACCACCCCTCCACTTT. As protein: CSAIPGQPPLHF.

This clonotype came up many times. The chain uses TRBV9 and TRBJ2-2; TRBD1 agrees at 8 bases. V trimming: 0 bases; J trimming: 5 bases; junction bases outside the gene matches: 6. The CDR3 runs 16 residues. Germline V CDR1 and CDR2: SGDLS, YYNGEE. The chain's CDR3 is CASSVDAGGRTGELFF. Here the CDR3 DNA reads TGTGCCAGCAGCGTAGACGCAGGGGGCCGGACCGGGGAGCTGTTTTTT.

This clonotype has more than one count but fewer than ten. The rearrangement joins TRBV20-1 to TRBJ1-3; D ambiguous. This CDR3 comprises 13 residues. Germline V gene data show CDR1 as DFQATT and CDR2 as SNEGSKA (reference sequence). The V gene lost 5 bases and the J gene lost 0 bases, with 8 bases spanning the gap. CDR3 loop: CSAYSNSGNTIYF. The CDR3 DNA reads as TGCAGTGCTTACAGTAACTCTGGAAACACCATATATTTT.

The chain is built from TRBV6-2 or TRBV6-3 and TRBJ1-1; possible D gene TRBD1, 6 bases. V gave up 6 bases and J gave up 4 bases, with 18 bases separating them. The CDR3 runs 15 residues. Germline-derived CDR1 and CDR2 are MNHEY and SVGEGT. The CDR3 loop is CASRPTGTRGTEAFF. The CDR3 nucleotides read TGTGCCAGCAGACCGACAGGTACGAGGGGCACTGAAGCTTTCTTT.

This clonotype was seen at least ten times. The chain has TRBV20-1 and TRBJ2-1; D unclear. The CDR3 covers 15 residues. CDR1 and CDR2 (germline): DFQATT, SNEGSKA (reference sequence). Trimming cost V 5 bases and J 0 bases, with 14 bases left between them. Here the CDR3 reads CSAPIVPSSYNEQFF. In DNA form, the CDR3 reads TGCAGTGCTCCTATCGTACCTAGCTCCTACAATGAGCAGTTCTTC.

This clonotype was detected ten times or more. The CDR3 DNA reads TGTGCCAGCACTGCAATCGGGGGTTCGAACCCCTACGAGCAGTACTTC. Translated, it gives CASTAIGGSNPYEQYF. The chain carries TRBV28 and TRBJ2-7; possible D gene TRBD2, 6 bases. V gave up 7 bases and J gave up 2 bases, with 21 bases separating them. The CDR3 has 16 residues. Germline V lookup: CDR1 MDHEN, CDR2 SYDVKM.

The chain uses TRBV10-3 and TRBJ2-7; 9 bases fit TRBD1. CDR1 and CDR2 (germline): ENHRY, SYGVKD. The V and J ends lost 6 bases and 3 bases, in that order; junction bases with no gene match: 3. The CDR3 runs to 13 residues. CDR3 sequence (DNA): TGTGCCATCAGCGCGGGACAGGGCTACGAGCAGTACTTC. The encoded protein is CAISAGQGYEQYF.

This clonotype showed up many times. The chain is built from TRBV12-3 or TRBV12-4 and TRBJ2-1, with unresolved D. Trimming shortened V by 10 bases and J by 2 bases, and 18 bases separated the two germline ends. The length of the CDR3 is 15 residues. The CDR3 loop is CAKPLSVRAYNEQFF. The CDR3 bases are TGTGCCAAGCCATTAAGCGTTCGAGCCTACAATGAGCAGTTCTTC.

This clonotype was seen a handful of times. The chain is built from TRBV5-1 and TRBJ1-2, with TRBD1 matching over 8 bases. The junction had 8 bases not matched to a gene; V was cut back by 3 bases and J by 10 bases. CDR1 is SGHRS, CDR2 YFSETQ, per germline. This CDR3 region has 13 residues. Here the CDR3 DNA reads TGCGCCAGCAGCTCACAGGGGGACCATTTCTACACCTTC. Encoded protein: CASSSQGDHFYTF.

This clonotype came up many times. This chain links TRBV20-1 with TRBJ2-7, with 9 positions matching TRBD2. Germline V gives CDR1 DFQATT, CDR2 SNEGSKA (reference sequence). Trimming cost V 3 bases and J 3 bases; bases outside gene matches: 3. The length of the CDR3 is 13 residues. The CDR3 is CSARVSGGYEQYF. DNA of the CDR3: TGCAGTGCTAGGGTTAGCGGGGGCTACGAGCAGTACTTC.

The sample holds many counts of this clonotype. This chain joins TRBV5-1 and TRBJ2-5; perhaps TRBD1 as D (6 bases). The CDR3 sequence is 13 residues long. Germline lookup yields CDR1 SGHRS and CDR2 YFSETQ. Deletions cut 4 bases from V and 5 bases from J, with 12 bases between. The CDR3 is CASSVRTAETQYF. For the CDR3, the DNA is TGCGCCAGCAGCGTAAGGACAGCGGAGACCCAGTACTTC. The whole variable domain, remainder taken from reference TRBV5-1 and TRBJ2-5, is KAGVTQTPRYLIKTRGQQVTLSCSPISGHRSVSWYQQTPGQGLQFLFEYFSETQRNKGNFPGRFSGRQFSNSRSEMNVSTLELGDSALYLCASSVRTAETQYFGPGTRLLVL.